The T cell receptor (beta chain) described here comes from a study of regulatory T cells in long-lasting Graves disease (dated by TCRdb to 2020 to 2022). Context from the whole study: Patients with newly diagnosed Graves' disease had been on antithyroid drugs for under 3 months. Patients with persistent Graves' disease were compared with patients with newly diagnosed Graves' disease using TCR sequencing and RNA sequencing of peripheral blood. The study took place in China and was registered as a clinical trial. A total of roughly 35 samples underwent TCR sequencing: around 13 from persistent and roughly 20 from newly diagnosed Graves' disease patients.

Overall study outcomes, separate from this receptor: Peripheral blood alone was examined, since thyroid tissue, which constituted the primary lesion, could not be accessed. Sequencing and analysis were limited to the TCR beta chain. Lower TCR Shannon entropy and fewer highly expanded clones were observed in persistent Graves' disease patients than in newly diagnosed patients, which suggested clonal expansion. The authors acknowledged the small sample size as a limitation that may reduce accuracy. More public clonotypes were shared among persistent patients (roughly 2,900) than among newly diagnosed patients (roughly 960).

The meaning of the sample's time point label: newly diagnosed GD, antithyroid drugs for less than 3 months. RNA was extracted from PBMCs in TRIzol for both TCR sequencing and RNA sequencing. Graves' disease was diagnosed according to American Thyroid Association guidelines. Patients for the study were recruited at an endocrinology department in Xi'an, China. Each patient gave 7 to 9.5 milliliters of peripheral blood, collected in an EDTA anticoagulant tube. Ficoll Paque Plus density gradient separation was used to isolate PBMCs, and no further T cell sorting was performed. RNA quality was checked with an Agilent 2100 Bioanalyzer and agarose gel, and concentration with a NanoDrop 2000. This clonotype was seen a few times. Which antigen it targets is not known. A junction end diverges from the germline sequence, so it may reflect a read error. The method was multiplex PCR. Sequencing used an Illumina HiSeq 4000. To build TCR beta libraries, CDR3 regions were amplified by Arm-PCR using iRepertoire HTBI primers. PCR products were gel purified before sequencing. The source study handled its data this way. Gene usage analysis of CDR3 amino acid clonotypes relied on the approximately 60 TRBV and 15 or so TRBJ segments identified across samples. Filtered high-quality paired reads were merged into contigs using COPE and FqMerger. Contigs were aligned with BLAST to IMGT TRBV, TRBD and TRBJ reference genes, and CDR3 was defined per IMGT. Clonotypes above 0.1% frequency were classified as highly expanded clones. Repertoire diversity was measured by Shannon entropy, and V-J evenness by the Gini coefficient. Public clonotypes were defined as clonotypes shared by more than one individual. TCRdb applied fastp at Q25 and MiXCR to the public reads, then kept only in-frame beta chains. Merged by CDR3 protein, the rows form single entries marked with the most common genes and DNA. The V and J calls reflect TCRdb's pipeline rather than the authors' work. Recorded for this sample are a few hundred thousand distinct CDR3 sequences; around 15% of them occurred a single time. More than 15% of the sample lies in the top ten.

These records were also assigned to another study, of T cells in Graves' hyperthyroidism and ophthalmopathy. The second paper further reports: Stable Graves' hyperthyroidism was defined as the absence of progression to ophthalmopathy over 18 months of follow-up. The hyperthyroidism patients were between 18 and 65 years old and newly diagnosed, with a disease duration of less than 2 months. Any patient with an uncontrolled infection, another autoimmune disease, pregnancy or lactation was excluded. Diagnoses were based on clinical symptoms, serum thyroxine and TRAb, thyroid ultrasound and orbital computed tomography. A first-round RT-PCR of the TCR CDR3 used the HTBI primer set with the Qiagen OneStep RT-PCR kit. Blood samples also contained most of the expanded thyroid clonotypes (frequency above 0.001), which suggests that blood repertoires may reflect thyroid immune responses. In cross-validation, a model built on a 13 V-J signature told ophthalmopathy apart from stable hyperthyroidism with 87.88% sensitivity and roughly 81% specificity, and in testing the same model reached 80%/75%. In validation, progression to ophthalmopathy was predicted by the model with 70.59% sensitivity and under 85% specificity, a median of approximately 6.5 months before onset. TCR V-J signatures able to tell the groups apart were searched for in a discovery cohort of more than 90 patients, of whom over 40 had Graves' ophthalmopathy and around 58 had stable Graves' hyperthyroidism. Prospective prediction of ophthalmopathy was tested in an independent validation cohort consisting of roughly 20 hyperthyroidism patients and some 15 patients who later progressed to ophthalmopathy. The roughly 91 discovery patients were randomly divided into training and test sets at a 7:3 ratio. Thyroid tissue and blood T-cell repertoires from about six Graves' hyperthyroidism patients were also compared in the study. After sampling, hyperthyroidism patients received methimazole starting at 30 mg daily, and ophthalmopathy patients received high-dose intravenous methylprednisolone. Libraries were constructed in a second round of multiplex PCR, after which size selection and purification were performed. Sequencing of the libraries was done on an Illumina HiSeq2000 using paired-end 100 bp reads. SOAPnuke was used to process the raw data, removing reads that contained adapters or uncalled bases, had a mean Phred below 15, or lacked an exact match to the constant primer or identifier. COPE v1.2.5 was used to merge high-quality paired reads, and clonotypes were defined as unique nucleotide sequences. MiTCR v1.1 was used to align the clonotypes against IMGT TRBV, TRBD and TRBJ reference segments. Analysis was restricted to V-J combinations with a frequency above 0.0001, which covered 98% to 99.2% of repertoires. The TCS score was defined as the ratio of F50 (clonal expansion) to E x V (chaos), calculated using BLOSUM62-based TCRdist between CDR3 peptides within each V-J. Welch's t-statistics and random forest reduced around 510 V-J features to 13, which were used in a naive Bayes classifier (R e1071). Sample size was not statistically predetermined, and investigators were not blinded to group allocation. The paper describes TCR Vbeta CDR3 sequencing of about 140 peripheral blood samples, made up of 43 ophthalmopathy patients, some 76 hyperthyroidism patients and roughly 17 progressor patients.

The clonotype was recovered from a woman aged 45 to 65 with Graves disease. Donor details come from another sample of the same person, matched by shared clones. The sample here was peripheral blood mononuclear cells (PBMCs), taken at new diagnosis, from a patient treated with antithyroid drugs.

The CDR3 loop reads CASSDFPASGSNEQFF. The sequence in DNA is TGCGCCAGCAGTGATTTTCCGGCTAGCGGGAGTAATGAGCAGTTCTTC. The chain joins TRBV6-1 to TRBJ2-1; 10 bases in the junction line up with TRBD2. The germline V gene specifies MNHNS as CDR1 and SASEGT as CDR2. The CDR3 measures 16 amino acids from cysteine to phenylalanine. Only the CDR3 region is kept as DNA, spanning 48 bases read in frame from base 1.